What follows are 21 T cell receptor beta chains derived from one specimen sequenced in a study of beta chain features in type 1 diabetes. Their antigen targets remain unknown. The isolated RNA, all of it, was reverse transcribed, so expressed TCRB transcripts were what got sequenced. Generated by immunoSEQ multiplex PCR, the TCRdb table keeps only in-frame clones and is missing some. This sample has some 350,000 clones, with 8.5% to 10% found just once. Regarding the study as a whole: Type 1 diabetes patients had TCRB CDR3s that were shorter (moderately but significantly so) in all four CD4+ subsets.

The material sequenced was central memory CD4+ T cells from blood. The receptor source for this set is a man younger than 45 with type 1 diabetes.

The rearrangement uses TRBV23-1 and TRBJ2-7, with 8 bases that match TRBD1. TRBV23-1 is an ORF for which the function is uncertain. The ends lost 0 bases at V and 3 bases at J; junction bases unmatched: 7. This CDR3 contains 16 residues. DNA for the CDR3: TGCGCCAGCAGTCAATCCAGGACAGGGAGAAGCTACGAGCAGTACTTC. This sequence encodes CASSQSRTGRSYEQYF.

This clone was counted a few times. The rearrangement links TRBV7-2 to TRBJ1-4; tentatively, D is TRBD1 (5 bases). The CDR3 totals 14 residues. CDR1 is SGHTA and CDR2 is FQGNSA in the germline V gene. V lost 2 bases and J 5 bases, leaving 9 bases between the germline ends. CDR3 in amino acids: CASSLPQENEKLFF. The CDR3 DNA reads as TGTGCCAGCAGCTTACCACAGGAGAATGAAAAACTGTTTTTT.

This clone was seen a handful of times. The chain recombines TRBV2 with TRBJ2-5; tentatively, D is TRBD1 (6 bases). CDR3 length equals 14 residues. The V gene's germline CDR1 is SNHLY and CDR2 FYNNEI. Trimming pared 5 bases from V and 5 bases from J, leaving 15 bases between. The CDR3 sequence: CASSWDNMGETQYF. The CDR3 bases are TGTGCCAGCAGTTGGGACAACATGGGGGAGACCCAGTACTTC.

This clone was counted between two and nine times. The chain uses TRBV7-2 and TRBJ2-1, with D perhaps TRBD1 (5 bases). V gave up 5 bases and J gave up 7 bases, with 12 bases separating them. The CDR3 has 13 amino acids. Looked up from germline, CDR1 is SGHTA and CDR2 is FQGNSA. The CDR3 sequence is CASSASQGNEQFF. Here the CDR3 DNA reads TGTGCCAGCAGCGCTTCTCAGGGAAATGAGCAGTTCTTC.

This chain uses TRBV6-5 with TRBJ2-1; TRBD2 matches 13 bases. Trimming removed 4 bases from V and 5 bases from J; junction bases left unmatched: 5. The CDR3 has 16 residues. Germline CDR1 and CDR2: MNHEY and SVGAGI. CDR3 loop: CASSSGLAGSHNEQFF. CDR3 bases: TGTGCCAGCAGTTCGGGACTAGCGGGATCGCACAATGAGCAGTTCTTC.

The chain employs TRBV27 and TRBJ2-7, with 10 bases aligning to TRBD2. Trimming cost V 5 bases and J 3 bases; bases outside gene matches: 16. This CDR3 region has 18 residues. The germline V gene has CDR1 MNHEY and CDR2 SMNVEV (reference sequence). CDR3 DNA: TGTGCCAGCAGTATACAGGGTCGGTTCCTAGCGGGAGACTACGAGCAGTACTTC. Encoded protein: CASSIQGRFLAGDYEQYF.

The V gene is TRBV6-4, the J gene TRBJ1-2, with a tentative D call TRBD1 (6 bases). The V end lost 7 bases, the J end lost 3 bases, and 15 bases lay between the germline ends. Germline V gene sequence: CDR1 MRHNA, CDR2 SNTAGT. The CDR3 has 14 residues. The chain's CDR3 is CASTPQEGDYGYTF. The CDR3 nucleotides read TGTGCCAGCACACCGCAGGAGGGGGACTATGGCTACACCTTC.

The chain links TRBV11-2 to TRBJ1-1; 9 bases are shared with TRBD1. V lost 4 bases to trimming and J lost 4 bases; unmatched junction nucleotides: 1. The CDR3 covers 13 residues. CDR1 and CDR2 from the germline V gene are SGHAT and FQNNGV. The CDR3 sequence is CASSSQGATEAFF. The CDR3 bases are TGTGCCAGCAGCTCACAGGGGGCCACTGAAGCTTTCTTT.

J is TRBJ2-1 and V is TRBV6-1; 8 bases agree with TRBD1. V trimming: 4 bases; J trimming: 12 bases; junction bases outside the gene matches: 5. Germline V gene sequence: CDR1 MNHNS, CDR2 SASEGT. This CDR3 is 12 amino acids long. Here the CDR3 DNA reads TGTGCCAGCAGTGTAGTTGGACAGGGGCAGTTCTTC. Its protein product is CASSVVGQGQFF.

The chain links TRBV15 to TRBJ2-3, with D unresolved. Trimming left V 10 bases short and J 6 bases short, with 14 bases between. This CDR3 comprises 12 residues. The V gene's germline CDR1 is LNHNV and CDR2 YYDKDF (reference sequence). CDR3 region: CASQRTGDTQYF. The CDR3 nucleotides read TGTGCCAGCCAAAGAACCGGGGATACGCAGTATTTT.

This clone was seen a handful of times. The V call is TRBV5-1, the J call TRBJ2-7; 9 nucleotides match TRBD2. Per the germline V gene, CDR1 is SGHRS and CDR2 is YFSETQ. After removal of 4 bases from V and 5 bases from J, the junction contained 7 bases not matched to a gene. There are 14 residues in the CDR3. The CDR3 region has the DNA TGCGCCAGCAGCCCGACGCTAGCGGGAAACGAGCAGTACTTC. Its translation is CASSPTLAGNEQYF. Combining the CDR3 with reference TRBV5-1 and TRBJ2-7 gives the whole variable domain KAGVTQTPRYLIKTRGQQVTLSCSPISGHRSVSWYQQTPGQGLQFLFEYFSETQRNKGNFPGRFSGRQFSNSRSEMNVSTLELGDSALYLCASSPTLAGNEQYFGPGTRLTVT.

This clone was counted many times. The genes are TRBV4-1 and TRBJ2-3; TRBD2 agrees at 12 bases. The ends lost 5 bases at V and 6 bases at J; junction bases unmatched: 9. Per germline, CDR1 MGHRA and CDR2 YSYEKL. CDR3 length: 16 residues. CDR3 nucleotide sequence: TGCGCCAGCAGCGCCTCTAGCGGGAGGGCCGGGGATACGCAGTATTTT. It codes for CASSASSGRAGDTQYF.

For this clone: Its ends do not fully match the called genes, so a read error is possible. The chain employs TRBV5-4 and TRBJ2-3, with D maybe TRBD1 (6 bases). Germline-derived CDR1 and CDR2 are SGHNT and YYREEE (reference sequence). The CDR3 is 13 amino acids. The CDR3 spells CASSPNREDTQYF. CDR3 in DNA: TGCGCCAGCAGCCCAAACAGGGAAGATACGCAGTATTTT.

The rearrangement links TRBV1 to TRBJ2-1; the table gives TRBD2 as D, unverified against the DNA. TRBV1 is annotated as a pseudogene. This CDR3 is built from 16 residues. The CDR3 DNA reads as TGCACCAGCAGCCAAGTTAGACTAGCGGTGGAAAATGAGCAGTTCTTC. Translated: CTSSQVRLAVENEQFF.

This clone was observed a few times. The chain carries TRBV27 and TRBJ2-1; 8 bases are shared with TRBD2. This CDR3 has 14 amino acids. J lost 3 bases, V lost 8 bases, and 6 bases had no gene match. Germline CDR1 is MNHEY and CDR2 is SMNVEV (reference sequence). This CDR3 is CASQRERSYNEQFF. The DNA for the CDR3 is TGTGCCAGCCAGCGGGAGCGGAGCTACAATGAGCAGTTCTTC.

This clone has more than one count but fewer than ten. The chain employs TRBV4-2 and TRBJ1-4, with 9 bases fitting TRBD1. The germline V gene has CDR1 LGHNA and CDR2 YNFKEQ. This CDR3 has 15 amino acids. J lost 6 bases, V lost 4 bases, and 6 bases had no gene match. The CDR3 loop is CASSPKTGGDEKLFF. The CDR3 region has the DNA TGTGCCAGCAGCCCTAAGACAGGGGGGGATGAAAAACTGTTTTTT.

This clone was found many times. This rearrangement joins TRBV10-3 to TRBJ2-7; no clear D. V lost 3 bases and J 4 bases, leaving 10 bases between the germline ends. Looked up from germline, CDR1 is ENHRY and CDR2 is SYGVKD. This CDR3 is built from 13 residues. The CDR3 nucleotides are TGTGCCATCAGTGAAGCTAATAAGTACGAGCAGTACTTC. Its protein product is CAISEANKYEQYF.

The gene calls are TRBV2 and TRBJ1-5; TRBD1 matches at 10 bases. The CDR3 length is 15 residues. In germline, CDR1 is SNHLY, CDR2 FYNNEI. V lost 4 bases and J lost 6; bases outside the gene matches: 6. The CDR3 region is CASSAGQGISQPQHF. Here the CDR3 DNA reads TGTGCCAGCAGTGCGGGACAGGGGATAAGTCAGCCCCAGCATTTT.

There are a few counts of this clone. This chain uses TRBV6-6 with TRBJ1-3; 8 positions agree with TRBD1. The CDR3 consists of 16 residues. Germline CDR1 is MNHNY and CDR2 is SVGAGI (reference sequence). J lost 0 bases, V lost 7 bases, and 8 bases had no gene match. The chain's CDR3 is CASNDRGGPSGNTIYF. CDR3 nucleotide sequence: TGTGCCAGCAACGACAGGGGCGGCCCCTCTGGAAACACCATATATTTT.

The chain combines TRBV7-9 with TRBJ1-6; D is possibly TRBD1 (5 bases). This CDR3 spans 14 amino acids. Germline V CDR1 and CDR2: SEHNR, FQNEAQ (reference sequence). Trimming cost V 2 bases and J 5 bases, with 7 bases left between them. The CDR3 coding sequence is TGTGCCAGCAGCTTAACCAGGGATAATTCACCCCTCCACTTT. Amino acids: CASSLTRDNSPLHF. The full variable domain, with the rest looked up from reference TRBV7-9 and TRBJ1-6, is DTGVSQNPRHKITKRGQNVTFRCDPISEHNRLYWYRQTLGQGPEFLTYFQNEAQLEKSRLLSDRFSAERPKGSFSTLEIQRTEQGDSAMYLCASSLTRDNSPLHFGNGTRLTVT.

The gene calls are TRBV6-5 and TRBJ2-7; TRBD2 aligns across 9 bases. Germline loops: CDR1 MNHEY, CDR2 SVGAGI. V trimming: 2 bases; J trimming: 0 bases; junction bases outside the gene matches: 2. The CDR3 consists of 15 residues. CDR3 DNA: TGTGCCAGCAGTTACGGAGCGGGAGGCTCCTACGAGCAGTACTTC. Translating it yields CASSYGAGGSYEQYF.